A single sample is the source of the 24 T cell receptor beta chains below, sequenced in a study of HIV-infected patients and healthy controls. TCRdb re-called the 5' RACE reads through MiXCR, storing one row per CDR3 protein. The sample records over 55,000 distinct CDR3 sequences, less than 20% being singletons. Sequenced: CD4+ T cells from blood. These TCRs come from a human donor in good health.

The V and J genes are TRBV3-1 and TRBJ2-6; D is ambiguous. CDR3 length: 16 amino acids. The germline CDR1 and CDR2 sequences are LGHDT and YNNKEL (reference sequence). Trimming stripped 1 base from V and 0 bases from J, with 7 bases between. The CDR3 loop is CASSQVGLSGANVLTF. The CDR3 DNA is TGTGCCAGCAGCCAAGTCGGGCTCTCTGGGGCCAACGTCCTGACTTTC.

The chain recombines TRBV6-5 with TRBJ2-6; D call uncertain. The germline gives CDR1 MNHEY, CDR2 SVGAGI. Trimming left V 4 bases short and J 0 bases short, with 10 bases between. CDR3 size: 16 residues. The CDR3 here is CASSSFGYSGANVLTF. CDR3 nucleotides: TGTGCCAGCAGTTCGTTTGGGTACTCTGGGGCCAACGTCCTGACTTTC.

The genes are TRBV12-3 or TRBV12-4 and TRBJ2-2; TRBD1 is a possible D gene (5 bases). Trimming stripped 3 bases from V and 4 bases from J, with 12 bases between. There are 15 residues in the CDR3. Written as DNA, the CDR3 is TGTGCCAGCAGTTTGCGGCAGGGCAGCACCGGGGAGCTGTTTTTT. Protein product: CASSLRQGSTGELFF.

This clonotype was counted only a few times. The chain is built from TRBV29-1 and TRBJ2-3; D uncertain. Trimming removed 5 bases from V and 2 bases from J, with 8 bases in between. The CDR3 length is 12 residues. Germline loops: CDR1 SQVTM, CDR2 ANQGSEA. For the CDR3, the DNA is TGCAGCGTTTCACAGAACACAGATACGCAGTATTTT. It codes for CSVSQNTDTQYF.

This clonotype was seen at least ten times. The chain has TRBV12-3 or TRBV12-4 and TRBJ2-5; D uncertain. The V end was cut by 6 bases, the J end by 5 bases, with 10 bases between. This CDR3 region has 12 residues. CDR3 amino acids: CASSPGSETQYF. The CDR3 nucleotides read TGTGCCAGCAGCCCCGGATCGGAGACCCAGTACTTC.

The rearrangement links TRBV5-1 to TRBJ2-3; 8 nucleotides align to TRBD1. Germline V gives CDR1 SGHRS, CDR2 YFSETQ. J was trimmed by 1 base and V by 4 bases; bases with no gene match: 11. The CDR3 is made up of 17 amino acids. This CDR3 is CASSPSATGGGTDTQYF. The CDR3 nucleotides read TGCGCCAGCAGCCCTAGTGCCACAGGGGGTGGCACAGATACGCAGTATTTT.

This clonotype was counted only a few times. The chain couples TRBV5-6 to TRBJ2-2; D is ambiguous. The length of the CDR3 is 15 residues. The germline V and J ends were trimmed by 1 base and 0 bases, with 7 bases remaining between them. CDR1 is SGHDT and CDR2 is YYEEEE in the germline V gene. In DNA form, the CDR3 reads TGTGCCAGCAGCTTGAGGATCGCGAACACCGGGGAGCTGTTTTTT. It encodes CASSLRIANTGELFF.

This clonotype was seen only a few times. V usage is TRBV11-3 and J usage is TRBJ2-1; 11 bases align to TRBD2. Per the germline V gene, CDR1 is SGHNT and CDR2 is YENEEA. This CDR3 has 16 residues. J gave up 6 bases and V 5 bases, and 9 bases lay outside the gene matches. The CDR3 bases are TGTGCCAGCAGCGTGACTAGCGGGATGATTCGCAATGAGCAGTTCTTC. It encodes CASSVTSGMIRNEQFF.

The table lists this clonotype with a few counts. This chain links TRBV12-5 with TRBJ2-5; no reliable D call. This CDR3 region has 11 residues. Trimming stripped 6 bases from V and 3 bases from J, with 5 bases between. The V gene's germline CDR1 is LGHNT and CDR2 FRNRAP. CDR3 in DNA: TGTGCTAGTGGCCTAGAAGAGACCCAGTACTTC. This encodes CASGLEETQYF.

CDR3 bases: TGTGCCAGCAGCTTAGGGGTTAGACTAGCGGGGACAAGCTCCTACAATGAGCAGTTCTTC. It yields the protein CASSLGVRLAGTSSYNEQFF. The V and J genes are TRBV7-2 and TRBJ2-1; 11 bases match TRBD2. V trimming: 1 base; J trimming: 0 bases; junction bases outside the gene matches: 11. In germline, CDR1 is SGHTA, CDR2 FQGNSA. There are 20 residues in the CDR3.

This clonotype was recorded a few times. This chain uses TRBV20-1 with TRBJ2-5; D gene uncertain. This CDR3 contains 11 residues. The germline V and J ends were trimmed by 0 bases and 9 bases, with 8 bases remaining between them. The V gene's germline CDR1 is DFQATT and CDR2 SNEGSKA (reference sequence). CDR3 amino acids: CSAREGTAQYF. The CDR3 DNA reads TGCAGTGCTAGAGAGGGTACGGCCCAGTACTTC.

This chain joins TRBV5-1 and TRBJ2-5, with 9 bases aligning to TRBD1. The CDR3 is 14 residues long. Germline V CDR1 and CDR2: SGHRS, YFSETQ. Trimming took 4 bases from V and 3 from J; bases not matched to a gene: 4. The CDR3 bases are TGCGCCAGCAGCCCGCGGACAGGGGAAGAGACCCAGTACTTC. The encoded protein is CASSPRTGEETQYF.

This clonotype was observed at least ten times. V gene TRBV4-3 combines with J gene TRBJ1-5; TRBD1 agrees at 7 bases. With 2 bases clipped from V and 3 bases from J, the junction kept 4 bases outside the gene matches. The CDR3 is 15 amino acids. Germline V gives CDR1 LGHNA, CDR2 YSLEER. The CDR3 DNA sequence: TGCGCCAGCAGCCAAACGACAGGGACCAATCAGCCCCAGCATTTT. Translation gives CASSQTTGTNQPQHF.

This clonotype showed up just a few times. V is TRBV29-1 and J is TRBJ1-5, with D possibly matching TRBD1 (5 bases). Germline-derived CDR1 and CDR2 are SQVTM and ANQGSEA. Between the trimmed V and J ends, which lost 1 base and 7 bases, there was a span of 11 bases. The CDR3 has 13 residues. As DNA, the CDR3 is TGCAGCGTTGAAGGGGTGGGGGGGCAGCCCCAGCATTTT. It translates to CSVEGVGGQPQHF.

There are a few counts of this clonotype. The chain has TRBV3-1 and TRBJ1-3; weak D call: TRBD1 (5 bases). Germline V lookup: CDR1 LGHDT, CDR2 YNNKEL (reference sequence). Trimming cost V 0 bases and J 0 bases, with 12 bases left between them. There are 17 residues in the CDR3. CDR3 nucleotide sequence: TGTGCCAGCAGCCAAGATCGGGGCACGGCCTCTGGAAACACCATATATTTT. This encodes CASSQDRGTASGNTIYF.

The chain couples TRBV6-6 to TRBJ1-2, with D possibly being TRBD1 (6 bases). With 0 bases removed from V and 1 base from J, the gap between germline ends came to 18 bases. Per the germline V gene, CDR1 is MNHNY and CDR2 is SVGAGI (reference sequence). The length of the CDR3 is 18 residues. CDR3: CASSYSRRMGAFNYGYTF. CDR3 in DNA: TGTGCCAGCAGTTACTCGAGGAGGATGGGGGCCTTTAACTATGGCTACACCTTC.

V gene TRBV3-1 combines with J gene TRBJ2-1; 7 positions agree with TRBD1. The germline gives CDR1 LGHDT, CDR2 YNNKEL (reference sequence). J gave up 8 bases and V 1 base, and 11 bases lay outside the gene matches. The CDR3 contains 16 residues. CDR3 amino acids: CASSQGFQTGSHEQFF. The CDR3 DNA follows: TGTGCCAGCAGCCAAGGATTTCAGACAGGGAGCCATGAGCAGTTCTTC.

This clonotype has just a few counts. The chain has TRBV6-2 or TRBV6-3 and TRBJ2-2; no clear D. The ends were cut back, 0 bases at V and 10 bases at J, with 12 bases in the middle. The CDR3 sequence is 14 residues long. Germline V gene lookup returns CDR1 MNHEY and CDR2 SVGEGT. As DNA, the CDR3 is TGTGCCAGCAGTTACTCGGGGAATCTCCCGGAGCTGTTTTTT. Translating it yields CASSYSGNLPELFF.

This clonotype has a handful of counts. The J gene is TRBJ1-6, the V gene TRBV30; 9 bases align to TRBD1. The germline gives CDR1 GTSNPN, CDR2 SVGIG (reference sequence). CDR3 size: 16 residues. V was pared by 2 bases and J by 6 bases, with 8 bases of the junction left unmatched. In nucleotides, the CDR3 is TGTGCCTGGAGTCCAACCCCGGGACAGGGTAATTCACCCCTCCACTTT. It codes for CAWSPTPGQGNSPLHF.

This clonotype was recorded many times. This chain connects TRBV5-1 to TRBJ2-7, with 7 bases fitting TRBD1. The CDR3 is 14 amino acids. Looked up from germline, CDR1 is SGHRS and CDR2 is YFSETQ. Losses at the gene ends were 2 bases for V and 1 base for J; bases not matched to a gene: 3. As DNA, the CDR3 is TGCGCCAGCAGCTTATCGACAGGGTCCTACGAGCAGTACTTC. Its protein is CASSLSTGSYEQYF.

This rearrangement joins TRBV4-1 to TRBJ2-6; 10 positions match TRBD2. V was clipped by 4 bases and J by 2 bases; unmatched bases: 2. The V gene's germline CDR1 is MGHRA and CDR2 YSYEKL. CDR3 length: 16 amino acids. The CDR3, as DNA: TGCGCCAGCAGCCGAGGGACTAGCGCTGGGGCCAACGTCCTGACTTTC. Its translation: CASSRGTSAGANVLTF.

Only a few counts were recorded for this clonotype. The J gene is TRBJ1-2, the V gene TRBV5-1; 8 positions agree with TRBD1. This CDR3 is 13 amino acids long. V lost 2 bases and J lost 8; bases outside the gene matches: 5. The germline V gene has CDR1 SGHRS and CDR2 YFSETQ. The CDR3 bases are TGCGCCAGCAGCTTCGACAGGGGAGGCGGCTACACCTTC. Amino acids: CASSFDRGGGYTF.

This clonotype showed up many times. This rearrangement joins TRBV5-1 to TRBJ2-2; no clear D gene. The CDR3 extends over 15 amino acids. Germline V gene sequence: CDR1 SGHRS, CDR2 YFSETQ. The V end was cut by 0 bases, the J end by 4 bases, with 10 bases between. The CDR3 sequence: CASSLVAAPTGELFF. CDR3 coding DNA: TGCGCCAGCAGCTTGGTAGCTGCGCCCACCGGGGAGCTGTTTTTT.

This clonotype was counted at least ten times. This sequence joins TRBV29-1 and TRBJ1-1; possible D gene TRBD1, 6 bases. Germline V lookup: CDR1 SQVTM, CDR2 ANQGSEA. There are 11 residues in the CDR3. V was cut by 6 bases and J by 7 bases, with 12 bases left in between. Here the CDR3 reads CSVTDRLEAFF. DNA for the CDR3: TGCAGCGTGACCGACAGGCTTGAAGCTTTCTTT.